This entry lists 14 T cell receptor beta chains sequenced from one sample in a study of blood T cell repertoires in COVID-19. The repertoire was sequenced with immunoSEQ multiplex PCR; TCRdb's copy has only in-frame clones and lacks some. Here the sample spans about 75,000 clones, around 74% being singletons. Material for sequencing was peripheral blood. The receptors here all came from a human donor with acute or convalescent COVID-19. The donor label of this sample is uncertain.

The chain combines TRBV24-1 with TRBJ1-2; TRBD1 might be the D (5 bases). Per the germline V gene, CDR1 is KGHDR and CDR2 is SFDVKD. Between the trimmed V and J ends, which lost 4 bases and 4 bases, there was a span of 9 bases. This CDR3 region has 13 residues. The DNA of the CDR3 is TGTGCCACCAGTGAGGACACCTTCTATGGCTACACCTTC. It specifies CATSEDTFYGYTF.

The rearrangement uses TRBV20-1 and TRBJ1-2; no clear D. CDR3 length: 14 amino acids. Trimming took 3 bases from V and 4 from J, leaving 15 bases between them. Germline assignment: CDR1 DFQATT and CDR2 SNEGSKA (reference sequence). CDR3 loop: CSASAGASPYGYTF. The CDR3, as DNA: TGCAGTGCTAGTGCCGGAGCGAGTCCCTATGGCTACACCTTC.

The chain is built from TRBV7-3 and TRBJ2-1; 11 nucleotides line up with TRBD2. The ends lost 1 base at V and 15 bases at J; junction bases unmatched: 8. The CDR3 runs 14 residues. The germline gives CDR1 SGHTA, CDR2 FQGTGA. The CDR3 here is CASSLSRTSGSPFF. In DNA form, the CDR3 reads TGTGCCAGCAGCTTAAGCCGAACTAGCGGGAGCCCGTTCTTC.

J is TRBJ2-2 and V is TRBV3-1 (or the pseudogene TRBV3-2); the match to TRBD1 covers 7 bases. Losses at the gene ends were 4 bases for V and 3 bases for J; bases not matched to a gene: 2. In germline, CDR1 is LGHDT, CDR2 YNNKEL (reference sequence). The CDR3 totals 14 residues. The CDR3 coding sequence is TGTGCCAGCAGCCCCGACAGGGACACCGGGGAGCTGTTTTTT. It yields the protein CASSPDRDTGELFF.

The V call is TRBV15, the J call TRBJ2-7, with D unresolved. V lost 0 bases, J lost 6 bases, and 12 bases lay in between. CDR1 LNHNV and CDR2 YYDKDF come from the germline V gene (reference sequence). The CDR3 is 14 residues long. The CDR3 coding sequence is TGTGCCACCAGCAGAGAGACACCGACCGGCGAGCAGTACTTC. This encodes CATSRETPTGEQYF.

The CDR3 spells CASSPSVAGPQHF. Here the CDR3 DNA reads TGTGCCAGCAGCCCCTCGGTAGCCGGGCCCCAGCATTTT. J is TRBJ1-5 and V is TRBV7-8; D is unclear. Looked up from germline, CDR1 is SGHVS and CDR2 is FQNEAQ. The CDR3 has 13 amino acids. V was trimmed by 5 bases and J by 9 bases, leaving 14 bases between them.

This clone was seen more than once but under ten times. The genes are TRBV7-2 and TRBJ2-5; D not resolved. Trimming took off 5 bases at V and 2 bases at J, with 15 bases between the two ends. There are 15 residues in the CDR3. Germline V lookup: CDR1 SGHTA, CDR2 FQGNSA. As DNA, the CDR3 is TGTGCCAGCAGCGCCACCGTTTACGGTCAAGAGACCCAGTACTTC. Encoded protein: CASSATVYGQETQYF.

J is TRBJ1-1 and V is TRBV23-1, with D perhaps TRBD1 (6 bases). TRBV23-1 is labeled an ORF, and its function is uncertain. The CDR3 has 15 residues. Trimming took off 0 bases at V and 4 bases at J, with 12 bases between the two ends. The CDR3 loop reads CASSQSGTRCTEAFF. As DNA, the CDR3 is TGCGCCAGCAGTCAATCGGGGACAAGGTGCACTGAAGCTTTCTTT.

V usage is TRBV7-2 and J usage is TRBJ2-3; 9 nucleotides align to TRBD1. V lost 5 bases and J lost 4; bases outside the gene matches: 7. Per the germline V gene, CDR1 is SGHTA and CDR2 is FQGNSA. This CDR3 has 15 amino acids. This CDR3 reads CASSLDRGGADTQYF. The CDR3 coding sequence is TGTGCCAGCAGCCTTGACAGGGGGGGGGCAGATACGCAGTATTTT.

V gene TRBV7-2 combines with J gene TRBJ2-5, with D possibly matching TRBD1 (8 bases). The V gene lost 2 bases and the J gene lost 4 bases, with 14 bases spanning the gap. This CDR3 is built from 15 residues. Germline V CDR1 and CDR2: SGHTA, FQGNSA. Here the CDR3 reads CASSLKTGGGETQYF. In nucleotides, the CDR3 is TGTGCCAGCAGCTTAAAAACAGGGGGGGGAGAGACCCAGTACTTC. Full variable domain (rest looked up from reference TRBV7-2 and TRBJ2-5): GAGVSQSPSNKVTEKGKDVELRCDPISGHTALYWYRQSLGQGLEFLIYFQGNSAPDKSGLPSDRFSAERTGGSVSTLTIQRTQQEDSAVYLCASSLKTGGGETQYFGPGTRLLVL.

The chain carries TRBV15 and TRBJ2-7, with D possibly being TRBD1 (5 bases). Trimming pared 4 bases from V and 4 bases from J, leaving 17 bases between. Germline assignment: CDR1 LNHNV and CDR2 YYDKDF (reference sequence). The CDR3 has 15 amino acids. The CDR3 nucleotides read TGTGCCACCAGCAAAGCCCACAGGTTACGGTACGAGCAGTACTTC. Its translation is CATSKAHRLRYEQYF. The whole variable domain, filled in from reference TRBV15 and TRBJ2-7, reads DAMVIQNPRYQVTQFGKPVTLSCSQTLNHNVMYWYQQKSSQAPKLLFHYYDKDFNNEADTPDNFQSRRPNTSFCFLDIRSPGLGDTAMYLCATSKAHRLRYEQYFGPGTRLTVT.

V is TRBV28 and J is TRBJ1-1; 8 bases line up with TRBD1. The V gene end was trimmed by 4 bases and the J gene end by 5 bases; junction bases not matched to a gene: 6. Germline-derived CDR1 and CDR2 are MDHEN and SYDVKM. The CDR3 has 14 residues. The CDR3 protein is CASSSGTGQTEAFF. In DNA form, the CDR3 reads TGTGCCAGCAGTTCCGGGACAGGCCAGACTGAAGCTTTCTTT. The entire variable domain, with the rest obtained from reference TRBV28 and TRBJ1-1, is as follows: DVKVTQSSRYLVKRTGEKVFLECVQDMDHENMFWYRQDPGLGLRLIYFSYDVKMKEKGDIPEGYSVSREKKERFSLILESASTNQTSMYLCASSSGTGQTEAFFGQGTRLTVV.

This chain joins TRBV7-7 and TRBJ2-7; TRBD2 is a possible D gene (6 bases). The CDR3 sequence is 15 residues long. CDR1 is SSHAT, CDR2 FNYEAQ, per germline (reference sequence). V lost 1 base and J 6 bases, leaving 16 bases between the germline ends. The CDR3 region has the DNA TGTGCCAGCAGCTTAGGGGGGGTCGGTGGGGTCGAGCAGTACTTC. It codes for CASSLGGVGGVEQYF. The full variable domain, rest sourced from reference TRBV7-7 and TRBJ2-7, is GAGVSQSPRYKVTKRGQDVTLRCDPISSHATLYWYQQALGQGPEFLTYFNYEAQPDKSGLPSDRFSAERPEGSISTLTIQRTEQRDSAMYRCASSLGGVGGVEQYFGPGTRLTVT.

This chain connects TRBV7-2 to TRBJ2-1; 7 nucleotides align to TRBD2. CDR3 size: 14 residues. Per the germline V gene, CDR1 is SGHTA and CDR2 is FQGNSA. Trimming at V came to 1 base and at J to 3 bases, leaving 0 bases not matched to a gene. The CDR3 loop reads CASSLGGGYNEQFF. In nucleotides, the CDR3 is TGTGCCAGCAGCTTAGGGGGGGGCTACAATGAGCAGTTCTTC.